This T cell receptor beta chain appears in the sequencing data of a study of shared clonotypes between healthy human individuals. The study, taken as a whole, reports: Clonotype sharing among the donors was expected to vary with sequencing depth.

Comments on this clone: Its antigen is still unknown.

Each subset's genomic DNA was shared equally among a number of immunoSEQ plates. Some clones are missing from TCRdb's copy, which holds only in-frame ones; the method was immunoSEQ multiplex PCR. This sample has about 2.5 million clones, with around 93% found just once. The material sequenced was naive CD4+ T cells from PBMCs. The subset is: CD45RA+ positively selected. This TCR was sampled from a man younger than 35 in good health. Some clones in this sample may be carry-over from other donors' samples.

The CDR3 protein is CASRDRVWHGYTF. CDR3 nucleotide sequence: TGTGCCAGCAGGGACAGGGTATGGCATGGCTACACCTTC. The V and J genes are TRBV27 and TRBJ1-2; 8 positions agree with TRBD1. After removal of 6 bases from V and 6 bases from J, the junction contained 6 bases not matched to a gene. In germline, CDR1 is MNHEY, CDR2 SMNVEV (reference sequence). The CDR3 has 13 amino acids.